This T cell receptor beta chain was captured in a study of T cells after yellow fever vaccination. MiXCR was run by TCRdb on the 5' RACE reads, yielding one entry per CDR3 protein. The sample consists of about 370,000 distinct CDR3 sequences, around a tenth of them appearing once. Germline-derived CDR1 and CDR2 are SEHNR and FQNEAQ (reference sequence). The CDR3 is 15 residues long. V was shortened by 5 bases and J by 0 bases, with 11 bases between the two germline ends. The TCR sequence derives from a young man who received the YFV17D yellow fever vaccine. The sequenced sample was PBMCs, obtained on the day of the first yellow fever vaccination. This rearrangement joins TRBV7-9 to TRBJ2-1, with D possibly matching TRBD1 (5 bases). The CDR3 DNA reads TGTGCCAGCAGCACGAGACAGAGCTCCTACAATGAGCAGTTCTTC. It codes for CASSTRQSSYNEQFF.